The 14 T cell receptor beta chains below come from one sample, sequenced in a study of T cells after yellow fever vaccination. One entry per CDR3 protein results from TCRdb running MiXCR on the 5' RACE reads. Among some 350,000 distinct CDR3 sequences, over 5% were seen once, and the ten largest hold approximately 16%. This specimen consisted of PBMCs, obtained 5 days after the yellow fever booster vaccination. All receptors derive from a man younger than 40 who received the YFV17D yellow fever vaccine.

This clonotype was seen a few times. This rearrangement joins TRBV25-1 to TRBJ2-1; 9 bases are a match to TRBD1. V lost 4 bases and J lost 2; bases outside the gene matches: 9. CDR1 and CDR2 (germline): MGHDK, SYGVNS. The CDR3 runs to 17 residues. CDR3 residues: CASSGGSRDRAYNEQFF. The CDR3 DNA reads TGTGCCAGCAGTGGAGGATCCCGGGACAGGGCCTACAATGAGCAGTTCTTC.

This clonotype was detected only a few times. The chain combines TRBV20-1 with TRBJ2-5; 11 bases agree with TRBD2. Looked up from germline, CDR1 is DFQATT and CDR2 is SNEGSKA (reference sequence). V trimming: 5 bases; J trimming: 7 bases; junction bases outside the gene matches: 6. The CDR3 covers 13 residues. In DNA form, the CDR3 reads TGCAGTGCTGACCTAGGGACTAGCGGGACCCAGTACTTC. Its translation is CSADLGTSGTQYF.

V gene TRBV18 combines with J gene TRBJ1-4; D unresolved. V dropped 2 bases and J dropped 5 bases, with 12 bases sitting between them. CDR1 and CDR2 (germline): KGHSH, LQKENI. The CDR3 contains 15 residues. This chain's CDR3 is CASSPAWTANEKLFF. The CDR3 region has the DNA TGTGCCAGCTCACCAGCTTGGACGGCGAATGAAAAACTGTTTTTT.

This clonotype was observed at least ten times. The J gene is TRBJ2-3, the V gene TRBV28, with D maybe TRBD2 (6 bases). Germline CDR1 is MDHEN and CDR2 is SYDVKM. V gave up 5 bases and J gave up 4 bases, with 22 bases separating them. The CDR3 covers 17 residues. Here the CDR3 reads CASSPPIAVAEADTQYF. The CDR3 DNA follows: TGTGCCAGCAGTCCACCGATCGCAGTAGCGGAAGCAGATACGCAGTATTTT.

The chain uses TRBV7-2 and TRBJ2-1, with 12 bases matching TRBD2. V lost 1 base to trimming and J lost 6 bases; unmatched junction nucleotides: 7. Germline lookup yields CDR1 SGHTA and CDR2 FQGNSA. This CDR3 is built from 17 residues. CDR3 in DNA: TGTGCCAGCAGCTTAGTAGGTCTGGGACTAGCGGGCAATGAGCAGTTCTTC. Translating it yields CASSLVGLGLAGNEQFF.

This clonotype came up a few times. The V gene is TRBV12-3 or TRBV12-4, the J gene TRBJ1-6; 7 bases align to TRBD1. CDR3 length: 14 amino acids. V shed 5 bases and J 5 bases; nucleotides not matched to a gene: 3. Written as DNA, the CDR3 is TGTGCCAGCAGTGTCACAGGGGATAATTCACCCCTCCACTTT. Translating gives CASSVTGDNSPLHF.

The chain is built from TRBV10-3 and TRBJ2-1; 8 bases are shared with TRBD2. The CDR3 extends over 20 amino acids. Germline V gene data show CDR1 as ENHRY and CDR2 as SYGVKD. Unmatched junction bases numbered 13, after V lost 0 bases and J lost 0 bases. CDR3 sequence reads: CAISESLSGGGTSSYNEQFF. The CDR3 DNA is TGTGCCATCAGTGAGTCGCTGTCGGGAGGAGGGACTAGCTCCTACAATGAGCAGTTCTTC.

This clonotype was seen ten or more times. V usage is TRBV10-3 and J usage is TRBJ2-7; 7 bases map to TRBD1. V was pared by 3 bases and J by 4 bases, with 3 bases of the junction left unmatched. This CDR3 is 13 amino acids long. Germline CDR1 and CDR2: ENHRY and SYGVKD. CDR3 amino acids: CAISEGTEYEQYF. Here the CDR3 DNA reads TGTGCCATCAGTGAAGGGACAGAGTACGAGCAGTACTTC.

This clonotype was recorded many times. This chain links TRBV4-3 with TRBJ2-5; tentatively, D is TRBD1 (5 bases). With 0 bases removed from V and 2 bases from J, the gap between germline ends came to 10 bases. Germline V gene data show CDR1 as LGHNA and CDR2 as YSLEER. The CDR3 runs to 15 residues. CDR3 sequence: CASSQEDSGQETQYF. CDR3 DNA sequence: TGCGCCAGCAGCCAAGAAGACAGTGGTCAAGAGACCCAGTACTTC.

This CDR3 is CASFQRRDEQYF. CDR3 coding DNA: TGTGCCAGCTTCCAGCGGAGGGACGAGCAGTACTTC. The gene calls are TRBV7-2 and TRBJ2-7; D is perhaps TRBD2 (6 bases). Germline V lookup: CDR1 SGHTA, CDR2 FQGNSA. V was shortened by 8 bases and J by 5 bases, with 13 bases between the two germline ends. There are 12 residues in the CDR3.

This clonotype was observed a handful of times. V and J are TRBV20-1 and TRBJ2-1, with 10 bases identical to TRBD2. Trimming removed 3 bases from V and 6 bases from J; junction bases left unmatched: 5. The germline gives CDR1 DFQATT, CDR2 SNEGSKA (reference sequence). This CDR3 contains 14 residues. This chain's CDR3 is CSASKAGGLNEQFF. In DNA form, the CDR3 reads TGCAGTGCTAGTAAAGCGGGGGGGCTCAATGAGCAGTTCTTC.

This clonotype was recorded many times. CDR3 sequence (DNA): TGTGCCAGCAGCTACGGGACTAGCACCGCTTACGAGCAGTACTTC. This encodes CASSYGTSTAYEQYF. The V gene is TRBV5-5, the J gene TRBJ2-7, with 9 bases matching TRBD2. This CDR3 comprises 15 residues. J lost 4 bases, V lost 3 bases, and 8 bases had no gene match. CDR1 SGHKS and CDR2 YYEKEE come from the germline V gene (reference sequence). Full variable domain (remainder filled in from reference TRBV5-5 and TRBJ2-7): DAGVTQSPTHLIKTRGQQVTLRCSPISGHKSVSWYQQVLGQGPQFIFQYYEKEERGRGNFPDRFSARQFPNYSSELNVNALLLGDSALYLCASSYGTSTAYEQYFGPGTRLTVT.

The sample holds many counts of this clonotype. This chain uses TRBV5-1 with TRBJ2-2, with D tentatively TRBD1 (6 bases). V was trimmed by 3 bases and J by 4 bases, leaving 13 bases between them. Germline V gives CDR1 SGHRS, CDR2 YFSETQ. CDR3 length: 15 amino acids. The CDR3 protein is CASSSDRGGTGELFF. The CDR3 DNA sequence: TGCGCCAGCAGCTCAGACCGAGGGGGCACCGGGGAGCTGTTTTTT.

The sample holds many counts of this clonotype. The chain couples TRBV21-1 to TRBJ2-3; the table calls TRBD2, which could not be checked here. TRBV21-1 is a documented pseudogene. This CDR3 contains 16 residues. CDR3 coding DNA: TGTGCCAGCAGCAAACCAACGGGCGGGGAGAGAGATACGCAGTATTTT. Its translation is CASSKPTGGERDTQYF.